The entry that follows covers one TCR beta chain sequence. The V gene lost 0 bases and the J gene lost 0 bases, with 11 bases spanning the gap. This CDR3 has 16 amino acids. Per germline, CDR1 SGHRS and CDR2 YFSETQ. The method was immunoSEQ multiplex PCR; TCRdb's version includes in-frame clones alone and lacks a portion of them. This table holds tens of thousands of clones, approximately 78% found once. This sample is part of a study of blood T cell repertoires in COVID-19. This chain links TRBV5-1 with TRBJ2-3; a possible D gene is TRBD2 (6 bases). This receptor was identified in a human donor in a cohort sampled during active COVID-19. Sequences were obtained from peripheral blood. The DNA of the CDR3 is TGCGCCAGCAGCTTGGCCGGGGGAAGAAGCACAGATACGCAGTATTTT. Residues: CASSLAGGRSTDTQYF.